This TCR beta chain was obtained from a study of cytomegalovirus exposure and HLA in healthy donors (dated by TCRdb to about 2017). Background on the whole study: In an earlier analysis of approximately 500 of the donors, around 290 Gb of sequence data and 120 million or so unique TCR beta sequences from about 179 million T cells were reported. Rather than drawing on any new phenotypic data, the later analysis identified candidate immune exposures from TCR beta sequences and the way those sequences occurred across donors. Because of strong linkage in the cohort, 5 or 6 DR-DQ haplotypes were treated as single units for association and clustering. The T cell repertoires of 700 or so subjects were profiled by immunosequencing and related to cytomegalovirus serostatus. Of the roughly 430 genotyped donors, over 70% fell in the genetic ancestry cluster associated with self-reported Caucasian donors. A separate validation cohort of approximately 130 different subjects was used in addition to the approximately 640-subject first cohort. The study combined high-throughput TCR immunosequencing, statistical association of individual TCRs with disease status, and machine learning to predict cytomegalovirus infection status. Donor age, sex, ethnicity and CMV serostatus were compiled alongside the repertoire data. About 280 gigabases of sequencing data and 70 million to 100 million unique TCR sequences made up an early release that covered some 640 HLA-typed donors. In a later analysis, previously published TCR beta repertoires from 550 to 750 donors were re-analyzed and high-resolution HLA genotyping was added so that TCR occurrence patterns could be studied. The study was designed to test whether signatures of past pathogen exposure could be identified by cataloging public T cell receptors. In an earlier analysis of about 590 of the donors, high-throughput TCR beta sequencing was used to judge whether each TCR beta V gene segment behaved as functional or pseudogenic. The number of donors typed differed by locus, with about 629-630 for A, B, C, DRB1 and DQB1, roughly 520 for DQA1, approximately 580 for DPA1, and around 430 for DPB1. A later genetic analysis used genome-wide SNP genotypes for about three fifths of the roughly 700 donors, treating that subset as a discovery cohort. On average, roughly 250,000 unique TCR beta nucleotide sequences were sequenced per donor among roughly 430 genotyped donors of the cohort, with roughly 20% of those sequences being non-productive. Both class I and class II loci were covered by HLA typing, at four-digit resolution. Every repertoire in the discovery cohort had been generated on one and the same sequencing platform.

Remarks on this clone: Its recognized antigen is unknown. No much larger clone is present one base from it, and per-base qualities are unavailable.

The cohort was made up of roughly 670 healthy bone marrow donors. At the time of sampling, every cohort member was nominally healthy, though immune exposures that went unrecorded were likely present. The donor tested CMV seronegative, placing the donor among the 350 to 400 seronegative members of the cohort. Every donor gave a peripheral blood sample, and the peripheral blood mononuclear cells from that sample were used for TCR beta sequencing. The Qiagen DNeasy Blood Extraction Kit was used to extract genomic DNA from the blood cell samples. The protocol used for the library was the immunoSEQ multiplex PCR assay. A mixture of 60 forward primers for TCR Vbeta segments and 13 reverse primers for TCR Jbeta segments was used in the multiplex PCR. The CDR3 region of rearranged TCR beta genes was amplified from genomic DNA by a multiplex PCR assay. The amplified TCR beta libraries were sequenced on the Illumina HiSeq System as 87-base-pair reads. Regarding the original processing steps: A later analysis tallied 80 million to 95 million unique TCR beta chains across the 700 or so repertoires, and approximately 12 million of those chains were shared by two or more donors. Raw reads were error-corrected and collapsed into unique sequences by a nearest-neighbor algorithm in which closely related sequences were merged to remove PCR and sequencing errors. V, D and J gene segments were assigned by aligning CDR3 sequences to IMGT reference sequences. Each retained sequence needed at least a six-nucleotide match to both a V gene segment and a J gene segment. Rearrangements were classified as productive when the CDR3 lacked stop codons and remained in frame with V and J, and all other rearrangements were classified as non-productive. Following IMGT convention, CDR3 was defined as the stretch from the second conserved V-encoded cysteine up to the conserved J-encoded phenylalanine. Sequences without an unambiguous match to a single V gene segment were excluded from the earlier analysis of about 630 of the donors. In an earlier analysis of about 590 of the donors, a V segment was called functional when productive rearrangements were above 56.7%, and segregating when the standard deviation between donors exceeded 5%. A statistical classification framework was built for diagnosing cytomegalovirus status from the catalog of TCR beta chain sequences. In a later analysis, TCR nucleotide sequences were compared against IMGT/GENE-DB human TR gene sequences so that V and J genes could be assigned. A later analysis assigned CDR3 sequences and most-parsimonious VDJ recombination scenarios with the TCRdist pipeline. A later analysis defined each TCR beta chain by its CDR3 amino acid sequence plus V-gene family, and excluded reads lacking a unique V-gene family. As a way to deal with suspected cross-contamination and a sequencing artifact, a later analysis dropped over 550 nucleotide sequences that were highly shared and had low generation probability. For each public chain, a later analysis derived a clonal expansion index from normalized ranks of inferred template counts within each repertoire. A later analysis computed generation probabilities with a VDJ recombination model fitted to out-of-frame rearrangements, and checked the results against IGoR. In a later analysis, TCR-TCR, TCR-HLA and TCR-CMV co-occurrence was scored with hypergeometric tests, and a repertoire-size bias correction was applied to TCR pairs. False discovery rates were estimated in a later analysis by permuting HLA or CMV assignments 20 times. In a later analysis, co-occurring TCRs were grouped using DBSCAN, with TCRdist sequence similarity added in when clustering inside HLA-allele-positive subsets. Repertoires with fewer than 30,000 or more than 120,000 public chains, plus five repertoires with anomalous nucleotide sharing, were excluded from co-occurrence clustering. This immuneACCESS table, as held by TCRdb, lists in-frame sequences with V and J called but not all clones. Of the missing ones, under half trace to an unresolved V gene in checked studies; the others have no known cause. That table supplies the V and J calls and clone size; D and trimming were determined from the DNA. The sample table lists approximately 100,000 clones, about 79% of them with a count of one. Roughly 1.2% of the sample is in the top ten clones.

From cysteine to phenylalanine, the CDR3 is 14 amino acids long. Just CDR3 DNA is preserved here, 42 bases in frame from base 1. Taken from the germline V gene, the CDR1 and CDR2 loops are SGHAT and FQNNGV. Between the V and J ends, shortened by 3 bases and 0 bases respectively, the junction contains 9 bases. Paper-wide results and their limitations: In an earlier analysis of roughly 500 of the donors, most TCR beta V segments appeared in productive rearrangements about 90% or about 30% of the time, broadly matching IMGT annotations. Roughly uniform sequencing depth across donors was assumed in presence/absence analyses, although this assumption may not hold. A later analysis reported that several top co-occurrence clusters appeared linked to parvovirus B19, influenza, CMV and Epstein-Barr virus. For the cohort, immune exposure information was limited to CMV serostatus. The study listed over 150 TCR beta chains as associated with cytomegalovirus. In a later analysis, most CMV-associated TCR beta chains were found to appear HLA-restricted, with HLA associations seemingly driven largely by CMV exposure. The 87-base-pair reads could not distinguish some IMGT-functional V segments, including TRBV6-2 and TRBV6-3, so those segments were excluded. The classifier was reported to diagnose cytomegalovirus status with high specificity and sensitivity in both the original and validation cohorts. In a later analysis, TCR association rates were found to vary across HLA loci, with the most associated TCRs seen for DRB1 alleles and the fewest for HLA-C alleles. Specific HLA alleles were associated with roughly 17,000 TCR beta sequences at a false discovery rate of 0.05 in a later analysis. An association between a missense DCLRE1C variant and V-gene and J-gene trimming of TCR beta chains was found in a later genetic analysis and replicated in an independent cohort. A cluster of highly shared sequence variants was judged likely to represent a technical artifact of the sequencing pipeline. In this cohort, only TCR beta chains were sequenced, and detectable features were limited by the absence of alpha or paired-chain data. In vitro tests confirmed that a few of the cytomegalovirus-associated TCR beta chains recognize cytomegalovirus antigens. In a later genetic analysis, fewer N-insertions in productive TCRs were reported among donors in an Asian-associated ancestry cluster than the approximately 670-donor mean. Strong co-occurrence of HLA alleles, especially DR and DQ, made assigning TCR associations to individual alleles difficult. The authors suggested that the approach could potentially be generalized to other disease states and immunological phenotypes. While some public TCRs were present in many individuals, most TCR sequences turned up only very rarely across donors. In a later analysis, HLA-associated TCR beta chains were found to be more clonally expanded and to have lower generation probabilities than equally common non-associated chains. Correlated functional status among segregating V segments might be attributable to linkage disequilibrium, but an unknown experimental factor could not be ruled out. Fewer than 20 rarely observed V segments, including chromosome 9 orphons, were excluded from the earlier analysis of several hundred of the donors because counts were too low. Because HLA typing was unavailable for some donors at each locus, only the typed subset was used in association tests. A further reported finding was that TCR beta sequences accurately predicted the HLA-A and HLA-B alleles for most subjects in the first cohort.

The rearranged segments are TRBV11-2 and TRBJ2-7; the D gene cannot be resolved reliably. The specimen sequenced was PBMCs. This receptor was identified in a woman aged 18-29 years in good health and CMV-seronegative. CDR3 region: CASSLLANSYEQYF. The DNA reads as follows: TGTGCCAGCAGCTTGTTAGCAAACTCCTACGAGCAGTACTTC.